This record covers a single T cell receptor beta chain. As yet, its antigen is unknown. Method: immunoSEQ multiplex PCR; TCRdb's copy keeps in-frame clones and lacks some. The sample records 84,000 or so clones, around 86% being singletons. The data originate from a study of graft-versus-host responses after intestinal transplantation. Study overall: Every recipient underwent anti-thymocyte globulin induction, then tacrolimus and steroids for roughly three years.

Points from the study as a whole: Clonal ratios of graft-versus-host to host-versus-graft in allografts were high for patients exhibiting graft-donor T cell macrochimerism.

CDR1 is MRHNA, CDR2 SNTAGT, per germline. V was pared by 3 bases and J by 2 bases, with 3 bases of the junction left unmatched. The CDR3 loop spans 15 amino acids. The genes are TRBV6-4 and TRBJ2-1; 8 bases are shared with TRBD2. Sequencing used unstimulated CD8+ T cells sorted from spleen or lymph node cells, obtained before transplant. This sequence was found in a human donor who was the organ donor for an intestinal transplant. CDR3 DNA: TGTGCCAGCAGTGAGCGGGGGGCAACCTACAATGAGCAGTTCTTC. As protein: CASSERGATYNEQFF.